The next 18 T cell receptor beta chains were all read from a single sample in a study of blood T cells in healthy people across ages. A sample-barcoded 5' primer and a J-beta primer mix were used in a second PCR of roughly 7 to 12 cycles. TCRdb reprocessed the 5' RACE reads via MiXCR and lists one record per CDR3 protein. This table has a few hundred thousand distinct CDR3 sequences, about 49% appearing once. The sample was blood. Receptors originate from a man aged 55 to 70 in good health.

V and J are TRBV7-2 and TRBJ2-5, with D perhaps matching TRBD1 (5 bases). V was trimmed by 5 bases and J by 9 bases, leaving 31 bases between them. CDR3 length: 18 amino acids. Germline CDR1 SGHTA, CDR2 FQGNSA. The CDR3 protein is CASSRGPSRALRVEAQYF. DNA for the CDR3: TGTGCCAGCAGCCGTGGTCCATCCAGGGCCCTCCGGGTTGAGGCCCAGTACTTC.

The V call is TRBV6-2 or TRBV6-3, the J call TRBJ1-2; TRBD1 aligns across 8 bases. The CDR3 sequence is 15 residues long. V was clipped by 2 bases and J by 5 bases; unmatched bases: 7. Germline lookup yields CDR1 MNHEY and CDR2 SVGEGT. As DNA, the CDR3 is TGTGCCAGCAGTTACCAGCCGGGACAGGCTTATGGCTACACCTTC. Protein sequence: CASSYQPGQAYGYTF.

The CDR3 region has the DNA TGTGCCAGCAGACGGACAGCTAGGGGCACCGGGGAGCTGTTTTTT. It is translated as CASRRTARGTGELFF. This chain links TRBV6-5 with TRBJ2-2; weak D call: TRBD1 (6 bases). CDR3 length equals 15 residues. Between the trimmed V and J ends, which lost 6 bases and 4 bases, there was a span of 15 bases. Germline V gene lookup returns CDR1 MNHEY and CDR2 SVGAGI.

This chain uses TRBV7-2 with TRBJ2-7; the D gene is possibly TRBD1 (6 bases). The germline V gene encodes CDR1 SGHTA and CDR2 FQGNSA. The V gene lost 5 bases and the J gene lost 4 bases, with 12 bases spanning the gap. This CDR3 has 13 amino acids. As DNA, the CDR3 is TGTGCCAGCAGCGTAGGACAGATGTACGAGCAGTACTTC. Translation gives CASSVGQMYEQYF.

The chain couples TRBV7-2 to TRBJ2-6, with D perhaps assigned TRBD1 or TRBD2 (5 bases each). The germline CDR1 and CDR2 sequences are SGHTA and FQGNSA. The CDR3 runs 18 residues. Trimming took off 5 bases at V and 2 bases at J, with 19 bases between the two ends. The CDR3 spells CASSPVPGPLTGANVLTF. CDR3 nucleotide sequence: TGTGCCAGCAGCCCAGTCCCGGGACCCCTAACTGGGGCCAACGTCCTGACTTTC.

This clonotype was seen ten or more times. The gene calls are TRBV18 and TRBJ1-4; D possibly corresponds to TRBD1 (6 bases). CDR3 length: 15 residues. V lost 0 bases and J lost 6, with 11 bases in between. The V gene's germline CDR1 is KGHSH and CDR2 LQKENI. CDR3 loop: CASSPPGGQDEKLFF. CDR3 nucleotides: TGTGCCAGCTCACCACCAGGGGGGCAGGATGAAAAACTGTTTTTT.

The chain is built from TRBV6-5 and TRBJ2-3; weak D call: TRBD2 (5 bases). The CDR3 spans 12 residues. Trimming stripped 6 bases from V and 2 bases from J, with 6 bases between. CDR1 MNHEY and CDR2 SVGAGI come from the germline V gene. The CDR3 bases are TGTGCCAGCAGCGGGGTCACAGATACGCAGTATTTT. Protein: CASSGVTDTQYF.

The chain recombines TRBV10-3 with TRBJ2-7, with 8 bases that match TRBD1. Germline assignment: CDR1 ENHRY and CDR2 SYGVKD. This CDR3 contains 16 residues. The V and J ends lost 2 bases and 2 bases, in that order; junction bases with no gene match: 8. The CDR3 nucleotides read TGTGCCATCAGTGAGCCAGGACAGGGAATAACCTACGAGCAGTACTTC. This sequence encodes CAISEPGQGITYEQYF.

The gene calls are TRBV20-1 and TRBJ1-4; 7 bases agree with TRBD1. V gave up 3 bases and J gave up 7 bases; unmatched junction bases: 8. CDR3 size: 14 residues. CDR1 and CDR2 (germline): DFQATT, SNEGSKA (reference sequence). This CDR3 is CSASPGDSGEKLFF. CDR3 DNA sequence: TGCAGTGCTAGCCCCGGGGACAGCGGTGAAAAACTGTTTTTT.

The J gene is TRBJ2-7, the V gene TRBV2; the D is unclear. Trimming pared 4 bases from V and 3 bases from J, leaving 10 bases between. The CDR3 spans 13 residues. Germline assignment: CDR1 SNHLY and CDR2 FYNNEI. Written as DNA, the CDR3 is TGTGCCAGCAGTGCTTCAGCCTTCTACGAGCAGTACTTC. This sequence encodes CASSASAFYEQYF.

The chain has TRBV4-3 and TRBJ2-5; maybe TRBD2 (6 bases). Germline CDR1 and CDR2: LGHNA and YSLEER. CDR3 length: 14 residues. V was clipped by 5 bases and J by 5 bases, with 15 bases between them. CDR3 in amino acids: CASSGTPRGETQYF. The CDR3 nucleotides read TGCGCCAGCAGCGGGACTCCCAGAGGGGAGACCCAGTACTTC.

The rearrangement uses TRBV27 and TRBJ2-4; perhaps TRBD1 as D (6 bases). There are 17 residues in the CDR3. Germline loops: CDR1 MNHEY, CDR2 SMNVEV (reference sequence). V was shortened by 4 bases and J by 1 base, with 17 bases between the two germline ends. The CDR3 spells CASSSQYMTGAKNIQYF. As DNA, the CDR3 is TGTGCCAGCAGTTCCCAGTACATGACAGGCGCCAAAAACATTCAGTACTTC.

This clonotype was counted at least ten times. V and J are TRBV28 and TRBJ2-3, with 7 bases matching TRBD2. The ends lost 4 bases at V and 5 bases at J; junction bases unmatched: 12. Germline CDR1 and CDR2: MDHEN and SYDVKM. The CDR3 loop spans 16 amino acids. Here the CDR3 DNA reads TGTGCCAGCAGTTCGAGGGGAGGGTCCGGGGGAGATACGCAGTATTTT. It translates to CASSSRGGSGGDTQYF.

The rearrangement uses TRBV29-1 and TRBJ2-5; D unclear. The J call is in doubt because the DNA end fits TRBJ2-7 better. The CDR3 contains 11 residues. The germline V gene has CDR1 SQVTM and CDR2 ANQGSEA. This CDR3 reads CSVGGDYEQYF. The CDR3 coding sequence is TGCAGCGTTGGCGGAGACTACGAGCAGTACTTC.

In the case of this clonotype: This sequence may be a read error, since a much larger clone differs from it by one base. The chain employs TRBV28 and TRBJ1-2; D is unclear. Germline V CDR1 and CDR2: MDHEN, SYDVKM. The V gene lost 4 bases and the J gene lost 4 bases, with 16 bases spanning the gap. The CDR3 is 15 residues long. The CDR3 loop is CASSSSMGLIYGYTF. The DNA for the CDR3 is TGTGCCAGCAGTTCTTCCATGGGGTTAATCTATGGCTACACCTTC.

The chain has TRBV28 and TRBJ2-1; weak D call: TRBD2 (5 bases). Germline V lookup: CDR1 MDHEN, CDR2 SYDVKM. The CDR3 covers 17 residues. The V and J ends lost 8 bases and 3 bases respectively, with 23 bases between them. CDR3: CASPPLGGSAIYNEQFF. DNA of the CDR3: TGTGCCAGCCCCCCATTAGGAGGATCCGCAATCTACAATGAGCAGTTCTTC.

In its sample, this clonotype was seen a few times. This CDR3 reads CSVRGRVLTDTQYF. The CDR3 coding sequence is TGCAGTGTACGGGGAAGGGTGCTCACAGATACGCAGTATTTT. The chain uses TRBV20-1 and TRBJ2-3, with D perhaps matching TRBD2 (5 bases). Germline V CDR1 and CDR2: DFQATT, SNEGSKA (reference sequence). V lost 7 bases, J lost 2 bases, and 16 bases lay in between. The CDR3 is 14 residues long.

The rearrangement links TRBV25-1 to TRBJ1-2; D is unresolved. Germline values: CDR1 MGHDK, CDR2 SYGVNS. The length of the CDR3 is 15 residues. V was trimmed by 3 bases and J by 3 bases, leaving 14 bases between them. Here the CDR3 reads CASSETVILDYGYTF. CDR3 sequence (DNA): TGTGCCAGCAGTGAGACCGTTATTCTGGACTATGGCTACACCTTC.